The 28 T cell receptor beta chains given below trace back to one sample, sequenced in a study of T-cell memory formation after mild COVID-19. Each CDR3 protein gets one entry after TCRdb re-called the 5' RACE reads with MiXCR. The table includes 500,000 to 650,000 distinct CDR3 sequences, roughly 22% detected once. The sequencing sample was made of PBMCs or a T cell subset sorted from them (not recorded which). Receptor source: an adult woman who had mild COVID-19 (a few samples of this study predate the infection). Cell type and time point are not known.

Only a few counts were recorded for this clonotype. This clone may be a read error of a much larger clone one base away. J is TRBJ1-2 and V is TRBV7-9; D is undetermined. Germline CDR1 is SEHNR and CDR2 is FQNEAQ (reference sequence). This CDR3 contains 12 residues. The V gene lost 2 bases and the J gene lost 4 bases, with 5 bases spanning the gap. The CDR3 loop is CASSLYSYGYTF. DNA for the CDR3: TGTGCCAGCAGCTTATACAGCTATGGCTACACCTTC. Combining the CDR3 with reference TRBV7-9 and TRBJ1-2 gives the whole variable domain DTGVSQNPRHKITKRGQNVTFRCDPISEHNRLYWYRQTLGQGPEFLTYFQNEAQLEKSRLLSDRFSAERPKGSFSTLEIQRTEQGDSAMYLCASSLYSYGYTFGSGTRLTVV.

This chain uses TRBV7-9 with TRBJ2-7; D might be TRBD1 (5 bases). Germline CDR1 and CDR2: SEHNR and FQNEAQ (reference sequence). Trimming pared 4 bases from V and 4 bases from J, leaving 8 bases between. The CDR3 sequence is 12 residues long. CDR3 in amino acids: CASSSRQYEQYF. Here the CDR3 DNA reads TGTGCCAGCAGCTCCCGACAGTACGAGCAGTACTTC.

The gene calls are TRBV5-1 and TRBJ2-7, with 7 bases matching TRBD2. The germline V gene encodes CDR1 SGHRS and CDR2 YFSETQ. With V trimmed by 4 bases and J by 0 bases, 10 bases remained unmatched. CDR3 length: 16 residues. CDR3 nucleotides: TGCGCCAGCAGCCCCCAGGTCGGGGGGTACTCCTACGAGCAGTACTTC. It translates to CASSPQVGGYSYEQYF.

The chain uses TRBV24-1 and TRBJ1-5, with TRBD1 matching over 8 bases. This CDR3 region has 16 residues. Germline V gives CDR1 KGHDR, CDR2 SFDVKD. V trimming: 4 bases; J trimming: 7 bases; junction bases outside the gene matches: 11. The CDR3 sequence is CATSDSDRAWVQPQHF. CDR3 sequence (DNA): TGTGCCACCAGTGACTCGGACAGGGCTTGGGTGCAGCCCCAGCATTTT.

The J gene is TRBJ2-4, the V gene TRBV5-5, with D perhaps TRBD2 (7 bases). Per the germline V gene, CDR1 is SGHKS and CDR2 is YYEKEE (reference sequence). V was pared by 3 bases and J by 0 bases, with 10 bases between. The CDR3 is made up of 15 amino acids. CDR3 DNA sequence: TGTGCCAGCAGCTGGGAGGGGGGAGCCAAAAACATTCAGTACTTC. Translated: CASSWEGGAKNIQYF.

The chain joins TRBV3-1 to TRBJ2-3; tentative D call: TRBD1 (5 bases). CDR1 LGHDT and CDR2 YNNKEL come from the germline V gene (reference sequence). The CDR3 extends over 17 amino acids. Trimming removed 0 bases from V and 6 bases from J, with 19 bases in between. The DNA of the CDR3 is TGTGCCAGCAGCCAAGACAGTTTGGTTCGCAGGGTGGATACGCAGTATTTT. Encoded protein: CASSQDSLVRRVDTQYF.

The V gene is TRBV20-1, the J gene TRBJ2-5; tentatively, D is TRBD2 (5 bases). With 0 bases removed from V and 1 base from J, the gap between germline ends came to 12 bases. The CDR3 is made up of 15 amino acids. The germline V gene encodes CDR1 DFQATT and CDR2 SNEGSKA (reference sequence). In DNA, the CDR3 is TGCAGTGCTAGAGATACGGCTAGCACCCAAGAGACCCAGTACTTC. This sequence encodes CSARDTASTQETQYF.

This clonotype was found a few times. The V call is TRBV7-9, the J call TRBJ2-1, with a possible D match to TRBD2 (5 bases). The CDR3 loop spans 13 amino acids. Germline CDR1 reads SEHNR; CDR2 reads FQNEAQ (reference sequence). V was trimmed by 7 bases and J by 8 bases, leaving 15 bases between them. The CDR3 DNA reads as TGTGCCAGCATCCGAGGCGGGTTCGATGAGCAGTTCTTC. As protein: CASIRGGFDEQFF.

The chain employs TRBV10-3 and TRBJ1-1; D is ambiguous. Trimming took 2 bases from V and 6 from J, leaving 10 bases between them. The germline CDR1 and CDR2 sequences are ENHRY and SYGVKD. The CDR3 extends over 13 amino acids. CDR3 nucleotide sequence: TGTGCCATCAGTGAGACGGAGGGATCTGAAGCTTTCTTT. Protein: CAISETEGSEAFF.

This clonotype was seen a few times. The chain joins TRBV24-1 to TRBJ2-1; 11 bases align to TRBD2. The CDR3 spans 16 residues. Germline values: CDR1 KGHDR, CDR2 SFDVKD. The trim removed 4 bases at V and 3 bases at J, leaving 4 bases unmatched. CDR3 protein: CATSDPTSGGYNEQFF. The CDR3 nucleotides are TGTGCCACCAGTGACCCTACTAGCGGGGGCTACAATGAGCAGTTCTTC.

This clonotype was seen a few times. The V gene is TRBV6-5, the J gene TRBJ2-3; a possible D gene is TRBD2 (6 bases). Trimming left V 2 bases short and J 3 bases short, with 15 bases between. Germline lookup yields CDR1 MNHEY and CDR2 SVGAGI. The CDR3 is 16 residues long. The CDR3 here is CASSYALGGRTDTQYF. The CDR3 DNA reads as TGTGCCAGCAGTTACGCCCTCGGGGGAAGGACAGATACGCAGTATTTT.

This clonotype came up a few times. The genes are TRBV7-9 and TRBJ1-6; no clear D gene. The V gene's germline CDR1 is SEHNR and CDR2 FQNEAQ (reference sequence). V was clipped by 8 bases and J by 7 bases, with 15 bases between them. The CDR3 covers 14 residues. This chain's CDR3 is CASLGLEANSPLHF. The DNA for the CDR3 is TGTGCCAGCTTAGGCCTCGAGGCGAATTCACCCCTCCACTTT. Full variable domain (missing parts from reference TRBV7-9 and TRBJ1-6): DTGVSQNPRHKITKRGQNVTFRCDPISEHNRLYWYRQTLGQGPEFLTYFQNEAQLEKSRLLSDRFSAERPKGSFSTLEIQRTEQGDSAMYLCASLGLEANSPLHFGNGTRLTVT.

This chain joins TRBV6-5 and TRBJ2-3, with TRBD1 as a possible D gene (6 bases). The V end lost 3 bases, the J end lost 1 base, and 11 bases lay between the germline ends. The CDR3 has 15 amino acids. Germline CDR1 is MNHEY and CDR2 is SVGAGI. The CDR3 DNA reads TGTGCCAGCAGTTATTCAGGGGCCCGCACAGATACGCAGTATTTT. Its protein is CASSYSGARTDTQYF.

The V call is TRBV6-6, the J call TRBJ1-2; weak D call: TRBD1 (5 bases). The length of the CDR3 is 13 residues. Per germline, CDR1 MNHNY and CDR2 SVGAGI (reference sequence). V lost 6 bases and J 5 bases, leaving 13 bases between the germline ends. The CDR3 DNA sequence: TGTGCCAGCAGCGTGACAGAAACTTATGGCTACACCTTC. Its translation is CASSVTETYGYTF.

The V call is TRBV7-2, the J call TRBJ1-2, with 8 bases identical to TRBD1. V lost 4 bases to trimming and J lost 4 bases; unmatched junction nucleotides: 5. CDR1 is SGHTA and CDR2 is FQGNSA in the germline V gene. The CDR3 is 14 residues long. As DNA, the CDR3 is TGTGCCAGCAGCTCGGACAGGGCATTCTATGGCTACACCTTC. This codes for CASSSDRAFYGYTF.

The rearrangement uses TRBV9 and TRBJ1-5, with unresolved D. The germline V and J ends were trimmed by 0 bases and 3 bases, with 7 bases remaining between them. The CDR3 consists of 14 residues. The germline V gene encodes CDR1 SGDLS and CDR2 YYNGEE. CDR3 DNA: TGTGCCAGCAGCGTAGACGGTAACAATCAGCCCCAGCATTTT. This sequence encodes CASSVDGNNQPQHF.

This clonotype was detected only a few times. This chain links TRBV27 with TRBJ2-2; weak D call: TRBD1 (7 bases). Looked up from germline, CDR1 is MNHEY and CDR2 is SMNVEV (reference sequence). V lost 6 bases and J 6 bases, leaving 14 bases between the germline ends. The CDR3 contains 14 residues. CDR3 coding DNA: TGTGCCAGCAGGCGCAGGGGGGAAGCCGGGGAGCTGTTTTTT. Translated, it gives CASRRRGEAGELFF.

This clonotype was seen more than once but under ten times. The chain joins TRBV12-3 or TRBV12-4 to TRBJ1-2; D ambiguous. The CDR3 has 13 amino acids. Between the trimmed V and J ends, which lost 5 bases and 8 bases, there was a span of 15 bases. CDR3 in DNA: TGTGCCAGCAGTCAACCGGGCGGCGGGGGCTACACCTTC. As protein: CASSQPGGGGYTF.

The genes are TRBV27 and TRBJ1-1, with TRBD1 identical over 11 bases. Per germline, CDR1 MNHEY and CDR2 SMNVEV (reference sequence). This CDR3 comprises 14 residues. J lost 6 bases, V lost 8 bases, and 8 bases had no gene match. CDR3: CASFRGQGEAEAFF. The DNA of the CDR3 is TGTGCCAGCTTTAGGGGACAGGGGGAGGCTGAAGCTTTCTTT.

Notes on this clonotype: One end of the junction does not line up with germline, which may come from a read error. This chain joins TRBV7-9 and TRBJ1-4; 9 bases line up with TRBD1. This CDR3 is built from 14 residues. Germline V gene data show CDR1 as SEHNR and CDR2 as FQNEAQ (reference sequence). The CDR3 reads CSSSPRDRAEKLFF. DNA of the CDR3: TGTTCCAGCAGCCCCCGGGACAGGGCTGAAAAACTGTTTTTT.

CDR3 region: CSAGKRTGRNLNYGYTF. The CDR3 DNA sequence: TGCAGTGCCGGAAAAAGGACAGGGAGGAACCTTAACTATGGCTACACCTTC. The chain recombines TRBV20-1 with TRBJ1-2; TRBD1 agrees at 8 bases. The V and J ends lost 6 bases and 1 base, in that order; junction bases with no gene match: 16. This CDR3 spans 17 amino acids. Germline values: CDR1 DFQATT, CDR2 SNEGSKA (reference sequence).

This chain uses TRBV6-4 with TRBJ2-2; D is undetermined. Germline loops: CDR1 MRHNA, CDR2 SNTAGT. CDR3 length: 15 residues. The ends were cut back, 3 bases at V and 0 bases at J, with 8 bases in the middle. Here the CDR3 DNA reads TGTGCCAGCAGTGAACAGAGCTCGAACACCGGGGAGCTGTTTTTT. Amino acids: CASSEQSSNTGELFF.

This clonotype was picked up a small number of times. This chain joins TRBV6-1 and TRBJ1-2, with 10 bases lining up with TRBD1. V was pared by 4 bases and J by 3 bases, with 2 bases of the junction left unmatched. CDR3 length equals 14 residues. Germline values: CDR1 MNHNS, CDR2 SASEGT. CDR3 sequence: CASSGGQGHYGYTF. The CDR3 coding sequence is TGTGCCAGCAGTGGGGGACAGGGGCACTATGGCTACACCTTC.

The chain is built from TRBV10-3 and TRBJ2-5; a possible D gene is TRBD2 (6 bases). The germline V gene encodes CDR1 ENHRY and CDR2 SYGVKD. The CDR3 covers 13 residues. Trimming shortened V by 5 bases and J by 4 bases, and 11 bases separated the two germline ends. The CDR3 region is CAISPVEGETQYF. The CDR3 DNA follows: TGTGCCATCAGTCCGGTGGAGGGAGAGACCCAGTACTTC.

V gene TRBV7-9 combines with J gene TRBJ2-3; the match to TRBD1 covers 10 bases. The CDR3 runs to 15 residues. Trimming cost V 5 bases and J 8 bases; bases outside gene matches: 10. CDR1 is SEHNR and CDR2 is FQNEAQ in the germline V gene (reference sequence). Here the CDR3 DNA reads TGTGCCAGCAGCCTGGGACAGGGGACTATTGTTACGCAGTATTTT. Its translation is CASSLGQGTIVTQYF.

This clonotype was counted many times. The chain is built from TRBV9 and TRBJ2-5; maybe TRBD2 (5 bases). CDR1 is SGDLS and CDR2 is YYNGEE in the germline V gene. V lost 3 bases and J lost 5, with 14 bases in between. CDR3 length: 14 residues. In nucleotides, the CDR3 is TGTGCCAGCAGCGACGGACTGCTCGGCGAGACCCAGTACTTC. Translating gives CASSDGLLGETQYF.

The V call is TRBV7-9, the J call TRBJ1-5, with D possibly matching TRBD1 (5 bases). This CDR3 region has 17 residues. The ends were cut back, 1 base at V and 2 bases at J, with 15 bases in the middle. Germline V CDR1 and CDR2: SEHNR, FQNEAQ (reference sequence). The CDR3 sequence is CASSLGGLVQGNQPQHF. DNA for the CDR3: TGTGCCAGCAGCTTAGGGGGCCTAGTACAGGGCAATCAGCCCCAGCATTTT.

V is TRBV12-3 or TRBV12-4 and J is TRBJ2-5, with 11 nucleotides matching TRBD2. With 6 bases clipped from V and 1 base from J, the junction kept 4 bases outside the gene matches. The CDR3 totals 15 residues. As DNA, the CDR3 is TGTGCCAGCAGACCTAGCGGGGGGATCCAAGAGACCCAGTACTTC. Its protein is CASRPSGGIQETQYF.